This T cell receptor (beta chain) was recovered during a study of beta chain features in type 1 diabetes. TCRB transcripts that were expressed got sequenced, as all of the isolated RNA had been reverse transcribed. The read count averaged roughly 4 million across naive, central memory and regulatory T cell samples. Method: immunoSEQ multiplex PCR; TCRdb's copy keeps in-frame clones and lacks some. The sample contains approximately 200,000 clones, over 9.5% of which appear only once. V gave up 6 bases and J gave up 5 bases, with 8 bases separating them. This CDR3 is 12 amino acids long. CDR1 MNHEY and CDR2 SMNVEV come from the germline V gene (reference sequence).

The TCR sequence derives from a woman between 18 and 29 years old in good health. This sequence joins TRBV27 and TRBJ1-5; tentative D call: TRBD1 (5 bases). Sequencing was performed on naive CD4+ T cells from blood. CDR3 protein: CASRTEYQPQHF. The CDR3 bases are TGTGCCAGCAGGACAGAGTATCAGCCCCAGCATTTT.